This T cell receptor beta chain appears in the sequencing data of a study of blood T cell repertoires in COVID-19. Looking at the study overall: The samples span acute and convalescent COVID-19 from the United States, Italy and Spain. T cells, B-cell-depleted T cells, or PBMCs supplied cDNA or gDNA.

As processed by the authors: How many nucleated cells were present was estimated from reference gene primer amplification. This table comes from immunoSEQ multiplex PCR, and its TCRdb copy is limited to in-frame clones, with some not included. The DNA was the basis for D and trimming; V, J and clone size are from that table. The sample consists of 200,000 to 250,000 clones, around 81% of them appearing once. This CDR3 contains 14 residues. Germline CDR1 reads LGHDT; CDR2 reads YNNKEL (reference sequence). The V and J ends lost 4 bases and 7 bases, in that order; junction bases with no gene match: 6. The sequenced material came from peripheral blood. The V call is TRBV3-1 (or the pseudogene TRBV3-2), the J call TRBJ1-5; the match to TRBD1 covers 8 bases. This receptor was taken from a young man who had recovered from COVID-19. For the CDR3, the DNA is TGTGCCAGCAGCCTCGGACAGGGACACCAGCCCCAGCATTTT. It encodes CASSLGQGHQPQHF.